This T cell receptor beta chain was found in a study of cytomegalovirus exposure and HLA in healthy donors (dated by TCRdb to about 2017). In terms of the full investigation: A later analysis indicated that the 120 validation repertoires were generated on the platform also employed for the 700 or so repertoires of the first cohort. To predict cytomegalovirus infection status, the study combined high-throughput TCR immunosequencing, statistical association of individual TCRs with disease status, and machine learning. The study aimed to test whether signatures of past pathogen exposure could be identified by cataloging public T cell receptors. In addition to the first cohort of around 670 subjects, a separate validation cohort of 120 different subjects was used.

In the case of this clone: There is no known antigen for this receptor. Base quality data are lacking; no much larger clone is found one base away.

General study outcomes and caveats: Across donors, most TCR sequences were observed very rarely, whereas some public TCRs were present in many individuals. The study listed 170 or so TCR beta chains as associated with cytomegalovirus. The classifier was reported to diagnose cytomegalovirus status with high specificity and sensitivity in both the original cohort and the validation cohort. A later analysis lacked HLA typing for the validation cohort, so it scored co-occurrence in that cohort across all 110 or so repertoires. The authors suggested that the approach could potentially be extended to other disease states and immunological phenotypes. In vitro tests confirmed that three of the cytomegalovirus-associated TCR beta chains recognize cytomegalovirus antigens. Subsequent analysis determined that TCRs grouped into clusters in the first cohort also showed a tendency toward co-occurrence across the roughly 120 validation repertoires, and approximately 93% of cluster scores exceeded 0.

The library was generated by the immunoSEQ multiplex PCR assay. The study's own analysis went as follows. A statistical classification framework was developed to diagnose cytomegalovirus status using the catalog of TCR beta chain sequences. TCRdb took this table from immuneACCESS and kept in-frame rearrangements with V and J called. Such tables lack part of the clones; where checked against another copy, unresolved V genes explain under half of the gap, and the rest is unexplained. That table gives V, J and clone size, and the DNA gave D and trimming. The sample table holds 110,000 or so clones, of which around 88% were seen once. The ten biggest clones cover approximately 2% of the sample. The CDR3, from cysteine to phenylalanine, totals 16 residues. Left in the record is the CDR3 DNA by itself, 48 bases read in frame from the first base. For CDR1 and CDR2, the germline V gene (reference sequence) lists GTSNPN and SVGIG. V is pared back by 2 bases and J by 0 bases, with 14 bases lying between the germline termini.

The donors belonged to the validation cohort of about 120 subjects, which was separate from the approximately 610-subject first cohort. The sample consisted of PBMCs. The rearranged chain carries TRBV30 and TRBJ2-4, and possibly TRBD1, on 6 matching bases. The source is a man between 18 and 35 years old in good health and CMV-seronegative. The CDR3 region has the sequence CAWSMWDTLAKNIQYF. The nucleotide sequence is TGTGCCTGGAGTATGTGGGACACCTTAGCCAAAAACATTCAGTACTTC.